This T cell receptor (beta chain) was found in a study of T cell responses to AZD1222 COVID-19 vaccine. Whole-study findings and limits: Clonal diversity was possibly underestimated, and white British individuals and females predominated among donors. After two AZD1222 doses, spike-specific TCR breadth and depth rose versus day 0.

The protocol was immunoSEQ multiplex PCR, while the TCRdb copy is restricted to in-frame clones and leaves out a portion. The table lists 100,000 to 150,000 clones, under 95% of them singletons, with 5% in the top ten. Concerning this clone: What it binds is not known.

This TCR came from an adult who received the AZD1222 COVID-19 vaccine. The starting material was peripheral blood, obtained 28 days after the second AZD1222 dose.

The DNA of the CDR3 is TGTGCCAGCAGCCAAGGTGGGAGAGCGGGAAGCGAGCAGTACTTC. Translated, it gives CASSQGGRAGSEQYF. J is TRBJ2-7 and V is TRBV3-1 (or the pseudogene TRBV3-2); 7 bases are shared with TRBD2. Germline CDR1 is LGHDT and CDR2 is YNNKEL (reference sequence). V lost 1 base and J lost 6; bases outside the gene matches: 9. This CDR3 comprises 15 residues.